A selection of T cell receptor beta chains follows, all from one sample in a study of cytomegalovirus exposure and HLA in healthy donors. This table comes from immunoSEQ multiplex PCR, and its TCRdb copy is limited to in-frame clones, with some not included. The data show 90,000 or so clones, less than 85% seen once. Material: PBMCs. The receptors originated from a man younger than 35 in good health and CMV-seropositive. Each CDR3 is given with its conserved first and last residue. The order of the fields is J gene, clone size, D gene, V gene, CDR3 protein, CDR3 DNA. D genes are given only for firm matches. Clone sizes are given selectively: once, few, many, or a class where the clone is expanded.

j_call: TRBJ2-5; clone_size: NA; d_call: TRBD1; v_call: TRBV6-1; cdr3_aa: CASSEAGTGVETQYF; cdr3_nt: TGTGCCAGCAGTGAAGCAGGGACAGGGGTTGAGACCCAGTACTTC
j_call: TRBJ2-5; clone_size: NA; d_call: TRBD2; v_call: TRBV6-5; cdr3_aa: CASSYSLAGVETQYF; cdr3_nt: TGTGCCAGCAGTTACTCCCTAGCGGGAGTTGAGACCCAGTACTTC
j_call: TRBJ2-1; clone_size: NA; d_call: TRBD1; v_call: TRBV10-1; cdr3_aa: CASSERQGFQNEQFF; cdr3_nt: TGCGCCAGCAGTGAAAGACAGGGGTTTCAGAATGAGCAGTTCTTC
j_call: TRBJ1-3; clone_size: NA; d_call: TRBD1; v_call: TRBV7-6; cdr3_aa: CASSPQTGASSGNTIYF; cdr3_nt: TGTGCCAGCAGCCCCCAGACAGGGGCCAGCTCTGGAAACACCATATATTTT
j_call: TRBJ2-5; clone_size: once; d_call: TRBD1; v_call: TRBV4-1; cdr3_aa: CASSQDGTGVLETQYF; cdr3_nt: TGCGCCAGCAGCCAAGACGGGACAGGGGTTTTAGAGACCCAGTACTTC
j_call: TRBJ2-1; clone_size: NA; d_call: TRBD2; v_call: TRBV5-1; cdr3_aa: CASSLELAGGLGEQFF; cdr3_nt: TGCGCCAGCAGCTTGGAACTAGCGGGAGGGTTGGGTGAGCAGTTCTTC
j_call: TRBJ2-2; clone_size: NA; d_call: NA; v_call: TRBV28; cdr3_aa: CASSLSYTGELFF; cdr3_nt: TGTGCCAGCAGTTTGTCGTACACCGGGGAGCTGTTTTTT
j_call: TRBJ2-1; clone_size: NA; d_call: NA; v_call: TRBV5-1; cdr3_aa: CASSWAVSSSYNEQFF; cdr3_nt: TGCGCCAGCAGCTGGGCAGTTAGTAGCTCCTACAATGAGCAGTTCTTC
j_call: TRBJ2-1; clone_size: few; d_call: TRBD2; v_call: TRBV11-3; cdr3_aa: CASSHLSGSLGNEQFF; cdr3_nt: TGTGCCAGCAGCCACCTTAGCGGGAGTTTAGGCAATGAGCAGTTCTTC
j_call: TRBJ2-1; clone_size: NA; d_call: TRBD2; v_call: TRBV28; cdr3_aa: CASRSSGSGDEQFF; cdr3_nt: TGTGCCAGCAGGTCTAGCGGGAGTGGGGATGAGCAGTTCTTC
j_call: TRBJ1-2; clone_size: NA; d_call: TRBD1; v_call: TRBV13; cdr3_aa: CASSSRRGQGKGYTF; cdr3_nt: TGTGCCAGCAGCTCCCGGAGAGGACAGGGAAAAGGCTACACCTTC
j_call: TRBJ2-2; clone_size: NA; d_call: NA; v_call: TRBV5-6; cdr3_aa: CASTSFGLTSGTGELFF; cdr3_nt: TGTGCCAGCACCTCCTTTGGGTTGACCTCGGGCACCGGGGAGCTGTTTTTT
j_call: TRBJ1-5; clone_size: NA; d_call: NA; v_call: TRBV19; cdr3_aa: CASSIRLAGQPQHF; cdr3_nt: TGTGCCAGTAGTATACGGCTCGCGGGTCAGCCCCAGCATTTT
j_call: TRBJ1-4; clone_size: NA; d_call: NA; v_call: TRBV7-9; cdr3_aa: CASSSRDYDEKLFF; cdr3_nt: TGTGCCAGCAGCTCTAGGGACTACGATGAAAAACTGTTTTTT
j_call: TRBJ2-7; clone_size: NA; d_call: TRBD1; v_call: TRBV28; cdr3_aa: CASSTGGALQYEQYF; cdr3_nt: TGTGCCAGCAGTACAGGGGGCGCGCTTCAATACGAGCAGTACTTC
j_call: TRBJ1-2; clone_size: NA; d_call: NA; v_call: TRBV7-3; cdr3_aa: CASSPGEGNYGYTF; cdr3_nt: TGTGCCAGCAGCCCAGGAGAGGGTAACTATGGCTACACCTTC
j_call: TRBJ2-3; clone_size: NA; d_call: TRBD1; v_call: TRBV6-6; cdr3_aa: CASSGTGGGTDTQYF; cdr3_nt: TGTGCCAGCAGCGGGACAGGGGGCGGCACAGATACGCAGTATTTT
j_call: TRBJ1-1; clone_size: NA; d_call: NA; v_call: TRBV6-1; cdr3_aa: CASSEEGGSGHTEAFF; cdr3_nt: TGTGCCAGCAGTGAAGAGGGGGGGAGTGGGCACACTGAAGCTTTCTTT
j_call: TRBJ2-3; clone_size: NA; d_call: NA; v_call: TRBV5-4; cdr3_aa: CASSLDGGPITDTQYF; cdr3_nt: TGTGCCAGCAGCTTGGACGGCGGGCCGATTACAGATACGCAGTATTTT
j_call: TRBJ2-1; clone_size: few; d_call: TRBD2; v_call: TRBV2; cdr3_aa: CASRVAGIAGDEQFF; cdr3_nt: TGTGCCAGCAGGGTAGCGGGTATCGCTGGCGATGAGCAGTTCTTC
j_call: TRBJ2-1; clone_size: once; d_call: TRBD2; v_call: TRBV6-5; cdr3_aa: CAGGERKANEQFF; cdr3_nt: TGTGCCGGGGGGGAGAGGAAAGCTAATGAGCAGTTCTTC
j_call: TRBJ2-1; clone_size: NA; d_call: TRBD2; v_call: TRBV9; cdr3_aa: CASSVTGGNSYNEQFF; cdr3_nt: TGTGCCAGCAGCGTAACGGGGGGAAACTCCTACAATGAGCAGTTCTTC
j_call: TRBJ2-1; clone_size: NA; d_call: TRBD1; v_call: TRBV5-1; cdr3_aa: CASSGLDRGFDEQFF; cdr3_nt: TGCGCCAGCAGCGGACTCGACAGGGGTTTCGATGAGCAGTTCTTC
j_call: TRBJ1-2; clone_size: NA; d_call: NA; v_call: TRBV5-8; cdr3_aa: CASSLDNLRVLGYTF; cdr3_nt: TGTGCCAGCAGCTTGGACAACCTTCGGGTTCTTGGCTACACCTTC
j_call: TRBJ1-5; clone_size: once; d_call: TRBD1; v_call: TRBV18; cdr3_aa: CASSPGGRLNQPQHF; cdr3_nt: TGTGCCAGCTCGCCAGGGGGGAGACTCAATCAGCCCCAGCATTTT
j_call: TRBJ2-3; clone_size: NA; d_call: NA; v_call: TRBV28; cdr3_aa: CASQGGGTDTQYF; cdr3_nt: TGTGCCAGCCAGGGGGGCGGCACAGATACGCAGTATTTT
j_call: TRBJ2-3; clone_size: NA; d_call: TRBD1; v_call: TRBV6-6; cdr3_aa: CASSYTGQTTDTQYF; cdr3_nt: TGTGCCAGCAGTTACACGGGACAGACTACAGATACGCAGTATTTT
j_call: TRBJ1-2; clone_size: NA; d_call: NA; v_call: TRBV5-4; cdr3_aa: CASSILREQGYTF; cdr3_nt: TGTGCCAGCAGCATACTCAGGGAACAGGGCTACACCTTC
j_call: TRBJ1-4; clone_size: once; d_call: NA; v_call: TRBV19; cdr3_aa: CASRFGAGPNEKLFF; cdr3_nt: TGTGCCAGTAGGTTCGGTGCAGGGCCTAATGAAAAACTGTTTTTT
j_call: TRBJ2-7; clone_size: few; d_call: NA; v_call: TRBV19; cdr3_aa: CASSDFVGSYEQYF; cdr3_nt: TGTGCCAGTTCGGACTTTGTGGGATCCTACGAGCAGTACTTC
j_call: TRBJ1-2; clone_size: NA; d_call: NA; v_call: TRBV4-1; cdr3_aa: CASSQVPTANYGYTF; cdr3_nt: TGCGCCAGCAGCCAAGTACCGACAGCTAACTATGGCTACACCTTC
j_call: TRBJ2-3; clone_size: NA; d_call: NA; v_call: TRBV6-5; cdr3_aa: CASRQISSTDTQYF; cdr3_nt: TGTGCCAGCAGACAGATCTCTAGCACAGATACGCAGTATTTT
j_call: TRBJ2-7; clone_size: NA; d_call: NA; v_call: TRBV6-5; cdr3_aa: CASSYSWRSYYEQYF; cdr3_nt: TGTGCCAGCAGTTACTCATGGAGAAGCTACTACGAGCAGTACTTC
j_call: TRBJ1-1; clone_size: NA; d_call: NA; v_call: TRBV12-5; cdr3_aa: CASGQYTEAFF; cdr3_nt: TGTGCTAGTGGACAGTACACTGAAGCTTTCTTT
j_call: TRBJ2-3; clone_size: NA; d_call: NA; v_call: TRBV19; cdr3_aa: CASSTGLADTDTQYF; cdr3_nt: TGTGCCAGTAGTACCGGACTGGCGGACACAGATACGCAGTATTTT
j_call: TRBJ2-6; clone_size: NA; d_call: NA; v_call: TRBV29-1; cdr3_aa: CSVLGGAPGANVLTF; cdr3_nt: TGCAGCGTTCTTGGGGGGGCCCCCGGGGCCAACGTCCTGACTTTC
j_call: TRBJ2-7; clone_size: NA; d_call: TRBD1; v_call: TRBV5-5; cdr3_aa: CASSSQEQGSLFYEQYF; cdr3_nt: TGTGCCAGCAGCTCGCAGGAACAGGGGTCTTTATTTTACGAGCAGTACTTC
j_call: TRBJ2-5; clone_size: NA; d_call: NA; v_call: TRBV10-3; cdr3_aa: CAISEEGGMGETQYF; cdr3_nt: TGTGCCATCAGTGAGGAAGGGGGAATGGGGGAGACCCAGTACTTC
j_call: TRBJ2-5; clone_size: NA; d_call: NA; v_call: TRBV20-1; cdr3_aa: CSASKETQYF; cdr3_nt: TGCAGTGCTAGTAAAGAGACCCAGTACTTC
j_call: TRBJ1-1; clone_size: NA; d_call: NA; v_call: TRBV10-3; cdr3_aa: CAISRGLTDLNTEAFF; cdr3_nt: TGTGCCATCAGTAGGGGCTTGACAGACCTGAACACTGAAGCTTTCTTT
j_call: TRBJ2-2; clone_size: few; d_call: TRBD1; v_call: TRBV19; cdr3_aa: CASSPRTGTNTGELFF; cdr3_nt: TGTGCCAGTAGTCCAAGGACAGGTACGAACACCGGGGAGCTGTTTTTT
j_call: TRBJ1-2; clone_size: NA; d_call: TRBD1; v_call: TRBV5-1; cdr3_aa: CASSFSATGGLVGSGYTF; cdr3_nt: TGCGCCAGCAGCTTCTCCGCGACAGGGGGACTCGTGGGTAGTGGCTACACCTTC
j_call: TRBJ1-4; clone_size: NA; d_call: NA; v_call: TRBV7-9; cdr3_aa: CASSLEQATNEKLFF; cdr3_nt: TGTGCCAGCAGCTTAGAGCAGGCAACTAATGAAAAACTGTTTTTT
j_call: TRBJ1-2; clone_size: once; d_call: TRBD1; v_call: TRBV2; cdr3_aa: CASLLQGAWVGYTF; cdr3_nt: TGTGCCAGCCTATTACAGGGGGCATGGGTTGGCTACACCTTC
j_call: TRBJ1-1; clone_size: NA; d_call: NA; v_call: TRBV5-4; cdr3_aa: CASSAPGQTNTEAFF; cdr3_nt: TGTGCCAGCAGCGCTCCGGGACAAACGAACACTGAAGCTTTCTTT
j_call: TRBJ2-5; clone_size: few; d_call: TRBD2; v_call: TRBV5-1; cdr3_aa: CASSLAGAQETQYF; cdr3_nt: TGCGCCAGCAGCTTAGCGGGAGCCCAAGAGACCCAGTACTTC
j_call: TRBJ2-1; clone_size: NA; d_call: TRBD1; v_call: TRBV6-5; cdr3_aa: CASSTSTGGNEQFF; cdr3_nt: TGTGCCAGCAGTACCTCGACAGGGGGCAATGAGCAGTTCTTC
j_call: TRBJ1-1; clone_size: NA; d_call: NA; v_call: TRBV7-9; cdr3_aa: CASSPLQGNTEAFF; cdr3_nt: TGTGCCAGCAGCCCCCTACAGGGAAACACTGAAGCTTTCTTT